Each of the 29 T cell receptor beta chains below was sequenced from the same sample in a study of T cell clonotyping in hematopoietic cell transplantation. Time point noted: recipient sample about 28 days before transplant, after cytoreduction. The protocol was immunoSEQ multiplex PCR, while the TCRdb copy is restricted to in-frame clones and leaves out a portion. Of 49,000 or so clones listed, approximately 80% are singletons. The sequencing here drew on peripheral blood mononuclear cells, taken before stem cell transplant. All receptors come from a man aged 55-75 years with myelodysplastic syndrome. Some clones in this sample may be carry-over from other donors' samples.

This clone occurred once. V usage is TRBV7-9 and J usage is TRBJ2-1; 10 bases fit TRBD2. The length of the CDR3 is 15 residues. J lost 2 bases, V lost 6 bases, and 4 bases had no gene match. The V gene's germline CDR1 is SEHNR and CDR2 FQNEAQ (reference sequence). The CDR3 protein is CASSLSGGPYNEQFF. CDR3 coding DNA: TGTGCCAGCAGTCTTAGCGGGGGGCCCTACAATGAGCAGTTCTTC.

This sequence joins TRBV27 and TRBJ2-7; 9 bases are a match to TRBD1. CDR1 is MNHEY, CDR2 SMNVEV, per germline (reference sequence). With 1 base clipped from V and 3 bases from J, the junction kept 4 bases outside the gene matches. This CDR3 is 15 amino acids long. The CDR3, as DNA: TGTGCCAGCAGTTTATGGGGACAGGGAGGCTACGAGCAGTACTTC. This encodes CASSLWGQGGYEQYF.

The chain joins TRBV7-2 to TRBJ2-1; 11 nucleotides align to TRBD1. The CDR3 has 15 amino acids. Trimming removed 4 bases from V and 7 bases from J; junction bases left unmatched: 6. Germline values: CDR1 SGHTA, CDR2 FQGNSA. The CDR3 bases are TGTGCCAGCAGCTCCCGGGACAGGGGGTGGAATGAGCAGTTCTTC. Protein product: CASSSRDRGWNEQFF.

The chain employs TRBV2 and TRBJ1-1; D perhaps matches TRBD1 (5 bases). Germline V gene lookup returns CDR1 SNHLY and CDR2 FYNNEI. Trimming took 4 bases from V and 7 from J, leaving 7 bases between them. The CDR3 runs to 11 residues. The CDR3 bases are TGTGCCAGCAGTGTACAGGTTGAAGCTTTCTTT. Protein product: CASSVQVEAFF. The full variable domain, rest sourced from reference TRBV2 and TRBJ1-1, is EPEVTQTPSHQVTQMGQEVILRCVPISNHLYFYWYRQILGQKVEFLVSFYNNEISEKSEIFDDQFSVERPDGSNFTLKIRSTKLEDSAMYFCASSVQVEAFFGQGTRLTVV.

The rearrangement uses TRBV6-1 and TRBJ1-2; no clear D. The V end lost 1 base, the J end lost 2 bases, and 8 bases lay between the germline ends. Germline loops: CDR1 MNHNS, CDR2 SASEGT. This CDR3 spans 14 amino acids. Here the CDR3 reads CASSEGGGNYGYTF. The CDR3 DNA follows: TGTGCCAGCAGTGAAGGTGGCGGAAACTATGGCTACACCTTC.

The V call is TRBV19, the J call TRBJ2-1; 7 bases align to TRBD2. The CDR3 loop spans 14 amino acids. Germline values: CDR1 LNHDA, CDR2 SQIVND (reference sequence). V gave up 5 bases and J gave up 2 bases; unmatched junction bases: 3. The chain's CDR3 is CASSFGLAYNEQFF. As DNA, the CDR3 is TGTGCCAGTAGTTTTGGACTAGCCTACAATGAGCAGTTCTTC.

The chain uses TRBV7-9 and TRBJ1-3; D unresolved. Trimming left V 1 base short and J 0 bases short, with 7 bases between. This CDR3 is built from 15 residues. Germline V gives CDR1 SEHNR, CDR2 FQNEAQ (reference sequence). CDR3 loop: CASSLEGYSGNTIYF. The DNA of the CDR3 is TGTGCCAGCAGCTTAGAAGGGTACTCTGGAAACACCATATATTTT.

Here the CDR3 DNA reads TGTGCCAGCAGCGTAGGGGTGGGGAGGGTCTCTGAAGCTTTCTTT. Encoded protein: CASSVGVGRVSEAFF. The genes are TRBV9 and TRBJ1-1; D gene ambiguous. V gave up 0 bases and J gave up 6 bases, with 15 bases separating them. The CDR3 loop spans 15 amino acids. Germline lookup yields CDR1 SGDLS and CDR2 YYNGEE.

The CDR3 nucleotides are TGTGCCAGCAGCTTAGATGGTATGGGAAGAGATACGCAGTATTTT. Protein sequence: CASSLDGMGRDTQYF. The rearrangement joins TRBV11-2 to TRBJ2-3; D is uncertain. Deletions cut 0 bases from V and 5 bases from J, with 12 bases between. This CDR3 is 15 amino acids long. The germline gives CDR1 SGHAT, CDR2 FQNNGV.

CDR3 sequence (DNA): TGTGCCTGGAGTAGACAGGGGGACTATGGCTACACCTTC. It specifies CAWSRQGDYGYTF. This chain joins TRBV30 and TRBJ1-2; 9 bases match TRBD1. The ends lost 2 bases at V and 3 bases at J; junction bases unmatched: 1. CDR3 length: 13 amino acids. Looked up from germline, CDR1 is GTSNPN and CDR2 is SVGIG (reference sequence).

The rearrangement uses TRBV19 and TRBJ1-5; D is possibly TRBD1 (6 bases). Trimming shortened V by 3 bases and J by 0 bases, and 12 bases separated the two germline ends. The CDR3 totals 16 residues. Germline CDR1 LNHDA, CDR2 SQIVND (reference sequence). CDR3 DNA sequence: TGTGCCAGTAGTATCTGGGGGCCGAATAGCAATCAGCCCCAGCATTTT. As protein: CASSIWGPNSNQPQHF. The whole variable domain, remainder taken from reference TRBV19 and TRBJ1-5, is DGGITQSPKYLFRKEGQNVTLSCEQNLNHDAMYWYRQDPGQGLRLIYYSQIVNDFQKGDIAEGYSVSREKKESFPLTVTSAQKNPTAFYLCASSIWGPNSNQPQHFGDGTRLSIL.

The V gene is TRBV27, the J gene TRBJ2-1; TRBD1 matches 7 bases. The V and J ends lost 3 bases and 4 bases, in that order; junction bases with no gene match: 9. This CDR3 region has 16 residues. Germline V gene sequence: CDR1 MNHEY, CDR2 SMNVEV (reference sequence). The CDR3 reads CASSFTGDPPYNEQFF. CDR3 DNA sequence: TGTGCCAGCAGTTTTACAGGGGACCCTCCATACAATGAGCAGTTCTTC.

This rearrangement joins TRBV28 to TRBJ2-7, with a possible D match to TRBD1 (6 bases). V lost 6 bases and J 5 bases, leaving 8 bases between the germline ends. CDR1 and CDR2 from the germline V gene are MDHEN and SYDVKM. CDR3 size: 11 residues. The CDR3 coding sequence is TGTGCCAGCAGACGACAGGACGAGCAGTACTTC. Translation gives CASRRQDEQYF.

The chain is built from TRBV28 and TRBJ2-7; 9 bases are a match to TRBD1. The CDR3 runs 16 residues. Germline trimming cut 6 bases from V and 1 base from J; bases unmatched to any gene: 10. Germline V lookup: CDR1 MDHEN, CDR2 SYDVKM. CDR3 region: CASSAPTGTGSYEQYF. The CDR3 bases are TGTGCCAGCAGCGCTCCCACCGGGACAGGGTCCTACGAGCAGTACTTC.

The chain couples TRBV7-3 to TRBJ2-2, with TRBD2 matching 10 bases. The junction had 4 bases not matched to a gene; V was cut back by 6 bases and J by 3 bases. This CDR3 spans 15 amino acids. Per the germline V gene, CDR1 is SGHTA and CDR2 is FQGTGA. CDR3 DNA: TGTGCCAGCAGTTTCAGCGGGGGGGACACCGGGGAGCTGTTTTTT. It is translated as CASSFSGGDTGELFF.

The chain is built from TRBV6-5 and TRBJ2-1, with 7 bases aligning to TRBD2. J was trimmed by 5 bases and V by 4 bases; bases with no gene match: 5. CDR3 length: 14 residues. CDR1 is MNHEY and CDR2 is SVGAGI in the germline V gene. The CDR3 protein is CASSFGTTHNEQFF. The DNA of the CDR3 is TGTGCCAGCAGTTTCGGGACTACTCACAATGAGCAGTTCTTC.

V gene TRBV5-6 combines with J gene TRBJ2-5, with a tentative D call TRBD2 (6 bases). Looked up from germline, CDR1 is SGHDT and CDR2 is YYEEEE. This CDR3 region has 14 residues. Deletions cut 4 bases from V and 1 base from J, with 11 bases between. The chain's CDR3 is CASSSGGAQETQYF. In nucleotides, the CDR3 is TGTGCCAGCAGCAGTGGCGGGGCCCAAGAGACCCAGTACTTC.

The chain couples TRBV15 to TRBJ2-3, with a tentative D call TRBD1 (5 bases). The V gene lost 0 bases and the J gene lost 2 bases, with 15 bases spanning the gap. Germline V gene lookup returns CDR1 LNHNV and CDR2 YYDKDF (reference sequence). This CDR3 spans 17 amino acids. The CDR3 spells CATSRDRTQGPTDTQYF. Written as DNA, the CDR3 is TGTGCCACCAGCAGAGATAGGACACAAGGCCCCACAGATACGCAGTATTTT. The variable domain in full, with the rest retrieved from reference TRBV15 and TRBJ2-3, is DAMVIQNPRYQVTQFGKPVTLSCSQTLNHNVMYWYQQKSSQAPKLLFHYYDKDFNNEADTPDNFQSRRPNTSFCFLDIRSPGLGDTAMYLCATSRDRTQGPTDTQYFGPGTRLTVL.

The chain carries TRBV6-6 and TRBJ1-5; D is uncertain. Germline V CDR1 and CDR2: MNHNY, SVGAGI (reference sequence). V was cut by 0 bases and J by 9 bases, with 9 bases left in between. CDR3 length equals 13 residues. CDR3 loop: CASSYSQLGPQHF. DNA for the CDR3: TGTGCCAGCAGTTACTCCCAGTTGGGGCCCCAGCATTTT.

This clone was detected once. This chain links TRBV19 with TRBJ1-1; tentative D call: TRBD1 (6 bases). The CDR3 is made up of 14 amino acids. Per germline, CDR1 LNHDA and CDR2 SQIVND (reference sequence). The V end was cut by 3 bases, the J end by 5 bases, with 13 bases between. The CDR3 DNA reads as TGTGCCAGTAGTATTCAGGGGATTCGAACTGAAGCTTTCTTT. It translates to CASSIQGIRTEAFF. Supplemented by reference TRBV19 and TRBJ1-1, the full variable domain reads DGGITQSPKYLFRKEGQNVTLSCEQNLNHDAMYWYRQDPGQGLRLIYYSQIVNDFQKGDIAEGYSVSREKKESFPLTVTSAQKNPTAFYLCASSIQGIRTEAFFGQGTRLTVV.

The J gene is TRBJ1-1, the V gene TRBV30, with D uncertain. V dropped 2 bases and J dropped 4 bases, with 8 bases sitting between them. CDR1 and CDR2 from the germline V gene are GTSNPN and SVGIG (reference sequence). CDR3 length: 12 residues. CDR3 nucleotides: TGTGCCTGGAGTCACCGGGGCACTGAAGCTTTCTTT. Protein sequence: CAWSHRGTEAFF.

The chain has TRBV10-1 and TRBJ2-5; D uncertain. The CDR3 contains 13 residues. V gave up 5 bases and J gave up 0 bases, with 7 bases separating them. Germline loops: CDR1 WNHNN, CDR2 SYGVQD (reference sequence). The DNA of the CDR3 is TGCGCCAGCAGTCCGGACGACCAAGAGACCCAGTACTTC. It specifies CASSPDDQETQYF.

This chain links TRBV11-2 with TRBJ1-1; possibly TRBD1 for D (5 bases). The V end lost 4 bases, the J end lost 1 base, and 13 bases lay between the germline ends. Germline-derived CDR1 and CDR2 are SGHAT and FQNNGV. This CDR3 spans 15 amino acids. CDR3 amino acids: CASSSPQVRNTEAFF. Here the CDR3 DNA reads TGTGCCAGCAGCTCTCCACAGGTCCGGAACACTGAAGCTTTCTTT.

A remark on this clone: Other DNA sequences in this specimen translate into the identical CDR3. The V call is TRBV19, the J call TRBJ1-6, with D uncertain. The CDR3 loop spans 13 amino acids. In germline, CDR1 is LNHDA, CDR2 SQIVND (reference sequence). V was clipped by 3 bases and J by 4 bases, with 4 bases between them. The CDR3: CASSIQYNSPLHF. Here the CDR3 DNA reads TGTGCCAGTAGTATTCAGTATAATTCACCCCTCCACTTT.

This chain connects TRBV7-2 to TRBJ2-7; no reliable D call. CDR3 length: 15 amino acids. Trimming pared 0 bases from V and 3 bases from J, leaving 12 bases between. Per germline, CDR1 SGHTA and CDR2 FQGNSA. CDR3 DNA sequence: TGTGCCAGCAGCTTAGCGCCACAGCCTATCTACGAGCAGTACTTC. Protein sequence: CASSLAPQPIYEQYF.

This chain joins TRBV19 and TRBJ1-1; 7 nucleotides line up with TRBD1. CDR1 LNHDA and CDR2 SQIVND come from the germline V gene (reference sequence). The CDR3 loop spans 17 amino acids. J gave up 1 base and V 4 bases, and 12 bases lay outside the gene matches. The CDR3 DNA reads TGTGCCAGTAGTACTCCGGGACAGTCCTACCCGAACACTGAAGCTTTCTTT. This translates into CASSTPGQSYPNTEAFF.

The chain combines TRBV4-3 with TRBJ2-3; unclear D gene. V was trimmed by 4 bases and J by 7 bases, leaving 9 bases between them. Germline V gene lookup returns CDR1 LGHNA and CDR2 YSLEER. The CDR3 is 12 residues long. The CDR3 loop reads CASSRDSYTQYF. In nucleotides, the CDR3 is TGCGCCAGCAGCCGAGACTCTTATACGCAGTATTTT.

V is TRBV4-3 and J is TRBJ2-2; D tentatively fits TRBD1 or TRBD2 (5 bases each). Trimming shortened V by 4 bases and J by 1 base, and 10 bases separated the two germline ends. The CDR3 consists of 15 residues. In germline, CDR1 is LGHNA, CDR2 YSLEER. CDR3 bases: TGCGCCAGCAGCCTGGGACGGGGGAACACCGGGGAGCTGTTTTTT. Its protein is CASSLGRGNTGELFF.

The chain joins TRBV25-1 to TRBJ2-7; TRBD2 matches 8 bases. Germline V lookup: CDR1 MGHDK, CDR2 SYGVNS. This CDR3 has 14 residues. The V segment lost 6 bases and the J segment 4 bases; nucleotides outside the gene matches: 8. CDR3 sequence (DNA): TGTGCCAGCAGCCTTGGCGGGGGGTCTTACGAGCAGTACTTC. It codes for CASSLGGGSYEQYF.